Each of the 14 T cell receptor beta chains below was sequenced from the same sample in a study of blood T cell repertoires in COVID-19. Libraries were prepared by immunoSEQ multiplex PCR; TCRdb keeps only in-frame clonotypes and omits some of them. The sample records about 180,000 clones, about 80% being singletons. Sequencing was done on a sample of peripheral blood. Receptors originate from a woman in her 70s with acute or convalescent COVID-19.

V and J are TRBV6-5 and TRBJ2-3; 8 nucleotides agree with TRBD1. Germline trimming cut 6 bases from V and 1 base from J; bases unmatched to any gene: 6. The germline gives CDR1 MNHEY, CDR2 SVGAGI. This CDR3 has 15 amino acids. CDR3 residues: CASRADRGGTDTQYF. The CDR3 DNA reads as TGTGCCAGCAGGGCTGACAGGGGTGGCACAGATACGCAGTATTTT.

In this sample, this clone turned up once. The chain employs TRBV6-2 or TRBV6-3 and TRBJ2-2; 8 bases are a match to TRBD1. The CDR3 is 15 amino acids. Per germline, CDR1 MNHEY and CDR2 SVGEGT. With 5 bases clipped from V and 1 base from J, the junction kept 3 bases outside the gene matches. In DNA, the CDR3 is TGTGCCAGCAGTCGCGGGACAGGGAACACCGGGGAGCTGTTTTTT. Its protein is CASSRGTGNTGELFF.

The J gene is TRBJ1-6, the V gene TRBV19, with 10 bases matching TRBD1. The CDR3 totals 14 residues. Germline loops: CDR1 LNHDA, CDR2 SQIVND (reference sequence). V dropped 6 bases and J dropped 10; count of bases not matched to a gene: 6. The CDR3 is CASSNDRGRSPLHF. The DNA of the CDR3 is TGTGCCAGTAGCAACGACAGGGGGCGGTCACCCCTCCACTTT. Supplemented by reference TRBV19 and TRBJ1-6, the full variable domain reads DGGITQSPKYLFRKEGQNVTLSCEQNLNHDAMYWYRQDPGQGLRLIYYSQIVNDFQKGDIAEGYSVSREKKESFPLTVTSAQKNPTAFYLCASSNDRGRSPLHFGNGTRLTVT.

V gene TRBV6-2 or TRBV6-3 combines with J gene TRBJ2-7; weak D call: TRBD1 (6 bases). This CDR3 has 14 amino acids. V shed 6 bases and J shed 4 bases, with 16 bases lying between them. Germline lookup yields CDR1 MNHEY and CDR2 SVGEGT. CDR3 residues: CASSQPGQSYEQYF. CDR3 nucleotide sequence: TGTGCCAGCAGCCAACCGGGACAAAGTTACGAGCAGTACTTC.

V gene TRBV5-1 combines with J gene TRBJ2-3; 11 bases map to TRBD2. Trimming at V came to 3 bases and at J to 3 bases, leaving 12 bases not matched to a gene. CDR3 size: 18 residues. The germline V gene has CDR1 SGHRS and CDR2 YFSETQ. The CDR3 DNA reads TGCGCCAGCAGCTCCAACGGACTAGCGGGTTCTGATACAGATACGCAGTATTTT. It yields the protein CASSSNGLAGSDTDTQYF.

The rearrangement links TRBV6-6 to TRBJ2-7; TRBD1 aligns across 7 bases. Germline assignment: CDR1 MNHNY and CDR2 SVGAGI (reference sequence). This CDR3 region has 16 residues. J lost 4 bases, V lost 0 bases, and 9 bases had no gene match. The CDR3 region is CASSYSAKDREYEQYF. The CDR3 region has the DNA TGTGCCAGCAGTTACTCTGCCAAAGACAGGGAATACGAGCAGTACTTC.

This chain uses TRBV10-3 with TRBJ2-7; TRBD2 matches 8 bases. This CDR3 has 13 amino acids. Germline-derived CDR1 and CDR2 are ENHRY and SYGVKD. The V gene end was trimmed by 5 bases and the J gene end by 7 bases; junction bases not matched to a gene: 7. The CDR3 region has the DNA TGTGCCATCAGTAGCGGGGGAGTACGGGAGCAGTACTTC. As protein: CAISSGGVREQYF.

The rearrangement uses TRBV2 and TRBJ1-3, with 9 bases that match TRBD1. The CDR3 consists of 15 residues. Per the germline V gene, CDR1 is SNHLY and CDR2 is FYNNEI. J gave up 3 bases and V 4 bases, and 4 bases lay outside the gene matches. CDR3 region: CASSVQGALGNTIYF. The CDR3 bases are TGTGCCAGCAGTGTACAGGGGGCTCTTGGAAACACCATATATTTT.

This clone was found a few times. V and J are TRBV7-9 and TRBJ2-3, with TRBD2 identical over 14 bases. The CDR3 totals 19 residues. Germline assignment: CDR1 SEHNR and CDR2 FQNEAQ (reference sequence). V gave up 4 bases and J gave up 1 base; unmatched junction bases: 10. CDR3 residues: CASSSPGLAGVWGTDTQYF. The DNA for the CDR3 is TGTGCCAGCAGCTCCCCGGGACTAGCGGGAGTTTGGGGCACAGATACGCAGTATTTT.

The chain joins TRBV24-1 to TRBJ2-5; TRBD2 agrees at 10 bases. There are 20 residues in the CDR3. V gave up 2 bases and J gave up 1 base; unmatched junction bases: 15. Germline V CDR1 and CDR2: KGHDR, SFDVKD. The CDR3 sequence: CATSDSSDPGLAGVQETQYF. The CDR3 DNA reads TGTGCCACCAGTGATTCCTCCGATCCAGGGCTAGCGGGGGTCCAAGAGACCCAGTACTTC.

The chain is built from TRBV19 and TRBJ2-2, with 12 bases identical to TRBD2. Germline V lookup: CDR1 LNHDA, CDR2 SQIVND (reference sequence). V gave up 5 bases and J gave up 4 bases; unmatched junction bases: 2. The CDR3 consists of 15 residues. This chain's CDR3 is CASSSTSGSTGELFF. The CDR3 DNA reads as TGTGCCAGTAGTTCGACTAGCGGGAGCACCGGGGAGCTGTTTTTT.

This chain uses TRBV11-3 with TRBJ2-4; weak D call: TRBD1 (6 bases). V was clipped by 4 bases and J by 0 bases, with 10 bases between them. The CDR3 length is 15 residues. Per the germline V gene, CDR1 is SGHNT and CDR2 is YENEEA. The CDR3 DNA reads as TGTGCCAGCAGCTGGACAGTACTAGCCAAAAACATTCAGTACTTC. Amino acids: CASSWTVLAKNIQYF.

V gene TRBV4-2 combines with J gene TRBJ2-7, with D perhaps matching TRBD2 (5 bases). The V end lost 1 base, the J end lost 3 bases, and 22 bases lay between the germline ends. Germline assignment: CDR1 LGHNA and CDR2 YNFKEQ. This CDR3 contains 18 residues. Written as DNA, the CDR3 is TGTGCCAGCAGCCAAGGCCCGGACGGGGAGACTACCCTCTACGAGCAGTACTTC. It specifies CASSQGPDGETTLYEQYF.

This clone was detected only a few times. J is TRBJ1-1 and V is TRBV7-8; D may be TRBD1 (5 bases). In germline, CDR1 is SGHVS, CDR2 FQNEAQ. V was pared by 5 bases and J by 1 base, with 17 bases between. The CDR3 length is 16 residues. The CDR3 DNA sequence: TGTGCCAGCAGCACCCCCCGGGGGGGTTCGAACACTGAAGCTTTCTTT. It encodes CASSTPRGGSNTEAFF. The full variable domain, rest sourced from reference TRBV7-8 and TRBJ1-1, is GAGVSQSPRYKVAKRGQDVALRCDPISGHVSLFWYQQALGQGPEFLTYFQNEAQLDKSGLPSDRFFAERPEGSVSTLKIQRTQQEDSAVYLCASSTPRGGSNTEAFFGQGTRLTVV.